The source of this T cell receptor (beta chain) is a study of cytomegalovirus exposure and HLA in healthy donors. Study as a whole: Among some 400 genotyped donors, more than 65% fell in the Caucasian-associated ancestry cluster.

PCR used 60 Vbeta primers and 13 Jbeta primers. Clones were sequenced by immunoSEQ multiplex PCR, and TCRdb holds only the in-frame ones, with some missing. The data hold roughly 180,000 clones, with around four fifths observed a single time. This CDR3 region has 15 residues. The chain employs TRBV12-1 and TRBJ1-5. TRBV12-1 is a known pseudogene. Sequencing was done on a sample of PBMCs. This sequence originates from a boy aged 2-9 years in good health and CMV-seronegative. CDR3: CASSFGRAALQPQHF. The DNA of the CDR3 is TGTGCCAGCAGCTTTGGGCGGGCAGCTCTTCAGCCCCAGCATTTT.